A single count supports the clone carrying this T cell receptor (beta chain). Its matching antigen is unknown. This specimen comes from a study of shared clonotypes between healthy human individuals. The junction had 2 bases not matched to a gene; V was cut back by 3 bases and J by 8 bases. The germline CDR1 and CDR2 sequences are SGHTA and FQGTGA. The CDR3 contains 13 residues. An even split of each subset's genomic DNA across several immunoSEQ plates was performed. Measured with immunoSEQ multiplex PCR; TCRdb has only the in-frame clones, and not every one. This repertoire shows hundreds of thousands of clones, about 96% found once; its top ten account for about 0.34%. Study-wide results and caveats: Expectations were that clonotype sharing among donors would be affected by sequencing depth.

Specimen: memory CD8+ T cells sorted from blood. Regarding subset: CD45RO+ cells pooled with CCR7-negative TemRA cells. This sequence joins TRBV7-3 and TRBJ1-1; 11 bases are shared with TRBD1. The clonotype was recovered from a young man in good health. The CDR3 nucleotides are TGTGCCAGCAGCTTCGGGACAGGGGGAGAAGCTTTCTTT. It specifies CASSFGTGGEAFF.